Listed below are T cell receptor beta chains from one sample, sequenced in a study of shared clonotypes between healthy human individuals. Profiled with immunoSEQ multiplex PCR; TCRdb holds only in-frame clones, not every one. Among about 2,500,000 clones listed, just over 90% were seen once. Sequencing was performed on naive CD4+ T cells sorted from blood. These receptors originate from a man aged 18 to 30 in good health. Both conserved end residues are part of each CDR3. D genes are given only for firm matches. Clone size is shown for a subset of rows, as once, few, many or a class of expanded clone.

J | D | size | V | DNA | CDR3
TRBJ2-5 | . | . | TRBV5-4 | TGTGCCAGCAGCCTCCGAGGGCGGACCCAGGGAGAGACCCAGTACTTC | CASSLRGRTQGETQYF
TRBJ2-2 | . | . | TRBV7-2 | TGTGCCAGCAGCTTAGCTTTTGCGAACACCGGGGAGCTGTTTTTT | CASSLAFANTGELFF
TRBJ2-1 | . | . | TRBV5-1 | TGCGCCAGCAGCTTATCGGGGTTAAATGAGCAGTTCTTC | CASSLSGLNEQFF
TRBJ2-7 | TRBD1 | . | TRBV6-6 | TGTGCCAGCAGGTCACAGGGGCGAGAGCAGTACTTC | CASRSQGREQYF
TRBJ1-5 | . | . | TRBV5-1 | TGCGCCAGCAGCTTGGGGGGTGTTCAGGGCGGCCAGCCCCAGCATTTT | CASSLGGVQGGQPQHF
TRBJ1-5 | TRBD1 | . | TRBV19 | TGTGCCAGTAGTATTATATTCGGGACAGTGATAACAAGTCAGCCCCAGCATTTT | CASSIIFGTVITSQPQHF
TRBJ2-7 | TRBD1 | . | TRBV7-2 | TGTGCCAGCAGCTTACGAGGAAGGACAGGTTACTCCTACGAGCAGTACTTC | CASSLRGRTGYSYEQYF
TRBJ2-7 | TRBD1 | few | TRBV7-9 | TGTGCCAGCAGCTTTATAGTGACAGGGGGAAGCTACGAGCAGTACTTC | CASSFIVTGGSYEQYF
TRBJ1-5 | TRBD1 | . | TRBV23-1 | TGCGCCAGCAGTCAGACAGGGGTTGACAGCCTCAATCAGCCCCAGCATTTT | CASSQTGVDSLNQPQHF
TRBJ2-3 | . | once | TRBV7-3 | TGTGCCAGCAGCCCGATTGGCACAGATACGCAGTATTTT | CASSPIGTDTQYF
TRBJ2-7 | . | . | TRBV2 | TGTGCCAGCAGTGAAGCGCTTCGGGAAAGAGCCGAGTTTGTGGACTACGAGCAGTACTTC | CASSEALRERAEFVDYEQYF
TRBJ2-7 | . | . | TRBV29-1 | TGCAGCGTCGTACCTACGGAGGGGGGAATGTACTACGAGCAGTACTTC | CSVVPTEGGMYYEQYF
TRBJ2-7 | . | . | TRBV5-4 | TGTGCCAGCAGCTTCCCAGGGCGGTACGAGCAGTACTTC | CASSFPGRYEQYF
TRBJ2-1 | . | . | TRBV20-1 | TGCAGTGTTCAGATTTCCGATGAGCAGTTCTTC | CSVQISDEQFF
TRBJ2-1 | . | . | TRBV2 | TGTGCCAGCAGTGAACTAAGGTATGGTGAGCAGTTCTTC | CASSELRYGEQFF
TRBJ2-2 | . | once | TRBV5-1 | TGCGCCAGCAGCCCGGGTATCACCGGGGAGCTGTTTTTT | CASSPGITGELFF
TRBJ1-3 | . | . | TRBV28 | TGTGCCAGCAGTTTAAGGGGGAAAGGAAACACCATATATTTT | CASSLRGKGNTIYF
TRBJ2-3 | . | . | TRBV18 | TGTGCCAGCTCACCACCCGGCCTAGTGTGGGGCACAGATACGCAGTATTTT | CASSPPGLVWGTDTQYF
TRBJ2-1 | . | . | TRBV30 | TGTGCCTGGAGTGTACACCGAGACAATGAGCAGTTCTTC | CAWSVHRDNEQFF
TRBJ2-1 | TRBD1 | . | TRBV7-6 | TGTGCCAGCAGCTTAGAGGTCTATCAGGGGGAAGGCAATGAGCAGTTCTTC | CASSLEVYQGEGNEQFF
TRBJ1-4 | . | . | TRBV10-1 | TGCGCCAGCCATCGTTCTCCGGCAACTAATGAAAAACTGTTTTTT | CASHRSPATNEKLFF
TRBJ1-4 | . | . | TRBV5-4 | TGTGCCAGCAGTTATCAGGGAACTAATGAAAAACTGTTTTTT | CASSYQGTNEKLFF
TRBJ2-7 | TRBD2 | . | TRBV18 | TGTGCCAGCTCATCAACTAGCGGGGGGTCTTACGAGCAGTACTTC | CASSSTSGGSYEQYF